Below, 9 T cell receptor beta chains from the same sample are listed, as sequenced in a study of graft-versus-host responses after intestinal transplantation. The antigens these receptors bind are not known. The method was immunoSEQ multiplex PCR; TCRdb's version includes in-frame clones alone and lacks a portion of them. The table records approximately 99,000 clones, 91% of them present only once. The source was unstimulated CD4+ T cells sorted from spleen or lymph node cells, collected before transplant. The receptors here all came from a human donor who was the organ donor for an intestinal transplant.

This CDR3 is CAWSVRRGETQYF. The DNA for the CDR3 is TGTGCCTGGAGTGTCAGGAGAGGGGAGACCCAGTACTTC. The chain employs TRBV30 and TRBJ2-5; D may be TRBD2 (5 bases). This CDR3 contains 13 residues. The germline V gene has CDR1 GTSNPN and CDR2 SVGIG (reference sequence). The V gene lost 0 bases and the J gene lost 5 bases, with 10 bases spanning the gap.

The chain links TRBV20-1 to TRBJ2-5; D may be TRBD2 (5 bases). Deletions cut 2 bases from V and 5 bases from J, with 6 bases between. The germline gives CDR1 DFQATT, CDR2 SNEGSKA (reference sequence). This CDR3 has 11 residues. The CDR3 sequence is CSARREETQYF. The CDR3 DNA reads as TGCAGTGCTAGAAGGGAGGAGACCCAGTACTTC.

J is TRBJ2-2 and V is TRBV9; the D is unclear. Per the germline V gene, CDR1 is SGDLS and CDR2 is YYNGEE. CDR3 size: 15 residues. Trimming took off 2 bases at V and 1 base at J, with 9 bases between the two ends. The CDR3 loop is CASSVRQVNTGELFF. CDR3 coding DNA: TGTGCCAGCAGCGTCCGCCAGGTGAACACCGGGGAGCTGTTTTTT.

The chain joins TRBV4-1 to TRBJ2-7; 9 bases map to TRBD1. In germline, CDR1 is MGHRA, CDR2 YSYEKL. J gave up 0 bases and V 5 bases, and 5 bases lay outside the gene matches. There are 15 residues in the CDR3. CDR3 sequence reads: CASSKGQGPSYEQYF. For the CDR3, the DNA is TGCGCCAGCAGCAAGGGACAGGGCCCCTCCTACGAGCAGTACTTC.

The chain uses TRBV5-4 and TRBJ1-3; 7 nucleotides match TRBD1. The J segment lost 2 bases and the V segment lost 5 bases, leaving 1 base of the junction unmatched. This CDR3 has 13 residues. Germline assignment: CDR1 SGHNT and CDR2 YYREEE (reference sequence). The DNA for the CDR3 is TGTGCCAGCAGAGACAGGGCTGGAAACACCATATATTTT. Translation gives CASRDRAGNTIYF.

The chain carries TRBV5-1 and TRBJ1-1; D gene ambiguous. Trimming left V 5 bases short and J 0 bases short, with 8 bases between. This CDR3 comprises 13 residues. Per germline, CDR1 SGHRS and CDR2 YFSETQ. CDR3 residues: CASRPSVNTEAFF. CDR3 DNA: TGCGCCAGCAGACCATCGGTGAACACTGAAGCTTTCTTT.

The rearrangement joins TRBV6-5 to TRBJ1-5; D possibly corresponds to TRBD1 (5 bases). The V gene lost 4 bases and the J gene lost 4 bases, with 11 bases spanning the gap. The CDR3 has 14 residues. From germline, CDR1 is MNHEY and CDR2 SVGAGI. CDR3 sequence (DNA): TGTGCCAGCAGTTTCAGGGAGGGAAATCAGCCCCAGCATTTT. This codes for CASSFREGNQPQHF.

CDR3 nucleotides: TGTGCCAGCAGCCCGGGACTTCTCGGGGGCTACACCTTC. It encodes CASSPGLLGGYTF. This sequence joins TRBV28 and TRBJ1-2; TRBD1 is a possible D gene (5 bases). This CDR3 spans 13 amino acids. Germline V gene data show CDR1 as MDHEN and CDR2 as SYDVKM. Trimming removed 6 bases from V and 8 bases from J, with 16 bases in between.

V usage is TRBV19 and J usage is TRBJ1-1, with D perhaps matching TRBD1 (5 bases). The CDR3 is 12 amino acids. V lost 6 bases to trimming and J lost 2 bases, with 7 bases between them. Germline lookup yields CDR1 LNHDA and CDR2 SQIVND (reference sequence). In DNA, the CDR3 is TGTGCCAGTAGAGACAGCAACACTGAAGCTTTCTTT. This encodes CASRDSNTEAFF.